The clone carrying this T cell receptor beta chain was seen repeatedly, ten times or more. The antigen remains undetermined. These data are taken from a study of T cells in Graves' hyperthyroidism and ophthalmopathy. Overall study results and limits: Stable hyperthyroidism and ophthalmopathy were separated using 13 V-J signatures. Ophthalmopathy, which appeared later, was predicted by the model a median approximately 6.7 months before onset.

Diagnosis relied on clinical symptoms, serum thyroxine and TRAb, thyroid ultrasound and orbital computed tomography. The CDR3 covers 15 residues. J was trimmed by 2 bases and V by 6 bases; bases with no gene match: 9. Germline CDR1 and CDR2: MNHEY and SVGEGT. Researchers took RNA transcripts and amplified the TCR beta CDR3 regions from them. The primer set for the first-round RT-PCR of the TCR CDR3 was HTBI. Using its own MiXCR run on the multiplex PCR reads, TCRdb lists one record per CDR3 protein. The table shows about 600,000 distinct CDR3 sequences, with 14% occurring only once. The chain uses TRBV6-2 or TRBV6-3 and TRBJ1-1; TRBD1 matches at 7 bases. Sequences were obtained from blood. The sequence came from a woman between 18 and 30 years old with Graves' ophthalmopathy. In nucleotides, the CDR3 is TGTGCCAGCAGACCTAGACAGGGATCTAACACTGAAGCTTTCTTT. Protein: CASRPRQGSNTEAFF.